The 21 T cell receptor beta chains listed next were all sequenced from one sample in a study of cytomegalovirus exposure and HLA in healthy donors. Researchers ran the PCR with 60 Vbeta and 13 Jbeta primers. Sequencing was performed with immunoSEQ multiplex PCR; in TCRdb, only in-frame clones are kept and a portion is missing. This table holds approximately 130,000 clones. Material: PBMCs. These receptors all come from a woman between 55 and 75 years old in good health and CMV-seronegative.

The chain joins TRBV2 to TRBJ2-5; 8 bases are a match to TRBD1. The J call is uncertain, as TRBJ2-7 better fits the DNA end. This CDR3 has 13 residues. Germline CDR1 is SNHLY and CDR2 is FYNNEI. CDR3 DNA sequence: TGTGCCAGCAGTACAGGACAGGGCTACGAGCAGTACTTC. Translating it yields CASSTGQGYEQYF.

The rearrangement uses TRBV5-4 and TRBJ1-1; TRBD1 might be the D (5 bases). Trimming stripped 3 bases from V and 4 bases from J, with 16 bases between. Germline-derived CDR1 and CDR2 are SGHNT and YYREEE (reference sequence). The CDR3 runs 15 residues. The CDR3 coding sequence is TGTGCCAGCAGCTCCCGGGCGGGGAGGGGCACTGAAGCTTTCTTT. Translated, it gives CASSSRAGRGTEAFF.

This chain joins TRBV29-1 and TRBJ2-5; no clear D. The V gene lost 1 base and the J gene lost 2 bases, with 11 bases spanning the gap. The CDR3 consists of 14 residues. The germline V gene has CDR1 SQVTM and CDR2 ANQGSEA. As DNA, the CDR3 is TGCAGCGTTGAAGTGTTTGGCTTACAAGAGACCCAGTACTTC. It encodes CSVEVFGLQETQYF.

The chain links TRBV6-1 to TRBJ2-5; D ambiguous. Germline CDR1 and CDR2: MNHNS and SASEGT. V lost 3 bases to trimming and J lost 1 base, with 6 bases between them. The length of the CDR3 is 13 residues. CDR3 in amino acids: CASSEFSQETQYF. As DNA, the CDR3 is TGTGCCAGCAGTGAGTTCAGCCAAGAGACCCAGTACTTC.

The chain has TRBV19 and TRBJ2-1, with 9 bases that match TRBD1. The CDR3 totals 15 residues. V shed 5 bases and J 9 bases; nucleotides not matched to a gene: 11. The germline gives CDR1 LNHDA, CDR2 SQIVND (reference sequence). The DNA for the CDR3 is TGTGCCAGTAGTTGGTCGGGACAGGGTCTTCTTGAGCAGTTCTTC. Translating gives CASSWSGQGLLEQFF.

This chain joins TRBV7-2 and TRBJ2-7; 10 bases agree with TRBD2. CDR3 length equals 16 residues. V dropped 5 bases and J dropped 3; count of bases not matched to a gene: 10. From germline, CDR1 is SGHTA and CDR2 FQGNSA. CDR3 coding DNA: TGTGCCAGCAGCGTCCCGGGGGCTAGCGGGGGCTACGAGCAGTACTTC. This encodes CASSVPGASGGYEQYF.

The V call is TRBV4-2, the J call TRBJ2-7; TRBD1 matches 9 bases. The CDR3 runs 16 residues. J was trimmed by 0 bases and V by 5 bases; bases with no gene match: 8. Germline loops: CDR1 LGHNA, CDR2 YNFKEQ. Here the CDR3 DNA reads TGTGCCAGCAGCGTCTCACCGGGACAGGGCTCCTACGAGCAGTACTTC. Translated: CASSVSPGQGSYEQYF.

This sequence joins TRBV19 and TRBJ1-5; 9 bases match TRBD1. CDR3 length: 15 residues. Germline CDR1 is LNHDA and CDR2 is SQIVND (reference sequence). J gave up 6 bases and V 3 bases, and 6 bases lay outside the gene matches. CDR3 in amino acids: CASSISLGQGQPQHF. CDR3 in DNA: TGTGCCAGTAGTATTAGTTTGGGACAGGGTCAGCCCCAGCATTTT. The entire variable domain, with the rest obtained from reference TRBV19 and TRBJ1-5, is as follows: DGGITQSPKYLFRKEGQNVTLSCEQNLNHDAMYWYRQDPGQGLRLIYYSQIVNDFQKGDIAEGYSVSREKKESFPLTVTSAQKNPTAFYLCASSISLGQGQPQHFGDGTRLSIL.

The genes are TRBV10-3 and TRBJ2-5; no definite D call. The J call may be in error: the DNA end matches TRBJ2-7 better. This CDR3 is 11 amino acids long. Germline values: CDR1 ENHRY, CDR2 SYGVKD. This chain's CDR3 is CAISDSYEQYF. DNA of the CDR3: TGTGCCATCAGCGACTCCTACGAGCAGTACTTC.

The chain carries TRBV5-5 and TRBJ2-2; 9 bases align to TRBD1. This CDR3 comprises 16 residues. V shed 3 bases and J 4 bases; nucleotides not matched to a gene: 7. Germline V gene data show CDR1 as SGHKS and CDR2 as YYEKEE (reference sequence). The CDR3 loop is CASSSGQGLGTGELFF. CDR3 in DNA: TGTGCCAGCAGCTCTGGACAGGGGTTAGGCACCGGGGAGCTGTTTTTT.

V usage is TRBV25-1 and J usage is TRBJ1-1; 11 bases align to TRBD1. The CDR3 is 14 amino acids. Trimming at V came to 6 bases and at J to 4 bases, leaving 4 bases not matched to a gene. The germline gives CDR1 MGHDK, CDR2 SYGVNS. In DNA form, the CDR3 reads TGTGCCAGCAGGGACAGGGGGCGGGTCACTGAAGCTTTCTTT. It codes for CASRDRGRVTEAFF.

The gene calls are TRBV29-1 and TRBJ1-2; no clear D gene. V gave up 7 bases and J gave up 7 bases, with 19 bases separating them. The CDR3 runs to 13 residues. In germline, CDR1 is SQVTM, CDR2 ANQGSEA. Here the CDR3 DNA reads TGCAGCGCTGCCGGAGCCGGATTGCCTGGCTACACCTTC. This gives the protein CSAAGAGLPGYTF.

The chain uses TRBV28 and TRBJ2-7, with 9 bases aligning to TRBD1. The CDR3 loop spans 15 amino acids. CDR1 and CDR2 from the germline V gene are MDHEN and SYDVKM. V shed 4 bases, J shed 4 bases, and the junction held 8 bases outside the gene matches. DNA of the CDR3: TGTGCCAGCAGTTCCGCCGGGACAGGGACTTACGAGCAGTACTTC. Translation: CASSSAGTGTYEQYF.

J is TRBJ1-2 and V is TRBV7-3; D may be TRBD1 (6 bases). CDR3 length: 16 amino acids. V was clipped by 0 bases and J by 5 bases, with 16 bases between them. Germline loops: CDR1 SGHTA, CDR2 FQGTGA. Written as DNA, the CDR3 is TGTGCCAGCAGCTTAACCGGTGGGGGCAGCTCGTATGGCTACACCTTC. It yields the protein CASSLTGGGSSYGYTF.

The chain links TRBV7-3 to TRBJ1-4; 10 bases agree with TRBD1. Germline assignment: CDR1 SGHTA and CDR2 FQGTGA. The CDR3 contains 15 residues. V lost 5 bases, J lost 4 bases, and 4 bases stayed unmatched. The CDR3 bases are TGTGCCAGCAGCCCCGGGACAGGGGTTAATGAAAAACTGTTTTTT. Its protein is CASSPGTGVNEKLFF.

The chain employs TRBV5-4 and TRBJ1-1; no clear D. The CDR3 is made up of 15 amino acids. Trimming left V 4 bases short and J 1 base short, with 14 bases between. Germline CDR1 SGHNT, CDR2 YYREEE (reference sequence). Here the CDR3 reads CASSRWATSNTEAFF. The CDR3 nucleotides read TGTGCCAGCAGCCGGTGGGCTACATCGAACACTGAAGCTTTCTTT.

V is TRBV9 and J is TRBJ2-3; 7 positions match TRBD2. CDR1 SGDLS and CDR2 YYNGEE come from the germline V gene. Trimming removed 4 bases from V and 6 bases from J; junction bases left unmatched: 11. The CDR3 consists of 15 residues. Here the CDR3 DNA reads TGTGCCAGCAGCCCCGCTGGCGGGGGTCTCGATACGCAGTATTTT. It is translated as CASSPAGGGLDTQYF. Filled out from reference TRBV9 and TRBJ2-3, the complete variable domain reads DSGVTQTPKHLITATGQRVTLRCSPRSGDLSVYWYQQSLDQGLQFLIQYYNGEERAKGNILERFSAQQFPDLHSELNLSSLELGDSALYFCASSPAGGGLDTQYFGPGTRLTVL.

The gene calls are TRBV5-1 and TRBJ2-5, with 12 bases lining up with TRBD2. From germline, CDR1 is SGHRS and CDR2 YFSETQ. V shed 0 bases and J 5 bases; nucleotides not matched to a gene: 20. The CDR3 length is 21 residues. The CDR3 DNA sequence: TGCGCCAGCAGCTTGGACAGTTGGGGGCTAGCGGGGGGGCCGCGTCATGAGACCCAGTACTTC. Its protein product is CASSLDSWGLAGGPRHETQYF.

The chain links TRBV11-2 to TRBJ1-1; maybe TRBD1 (5 bases). Germline CDR1 SGHAT, CDR2 FQNNGV. The CDR3 has 15 residues. V was trimmed by 2 bases and J by 7 bases, leaving 17 bases between them. The CDR3 coding sequence is TGTGCCAGCAGCTTACTAACAGCGGGACTAAGTGAAGCTTTCTTT. Translating gives CASSLLTAGLSEAFF. The full variable domain, rest sourced from reference TRBV11-2 and TRBJ1-1, is EAGVAQSPRYKIIEKRQSVAFWCNPISGHATLYWYQQILGQGPKLLIQFQNNGVVDDSQLPKDRFSAERLKGVDSTLKIQPAKLEDSAVYLCASSLLTAGLSEAFFGQGTRLTVV.

The chain couples TRBV6-6 to TRBJ1-1; D is undetermined. Germline V lookup: CDR1 MNHNY, CDR2 SVGAGI (reference sequence). V lost 8 bases and J 7 bases, leaving 14 bases between the germline ends. This CDR3 spans 12 amino acids. The CDR3 reads CASSKGGNEAFF. The CDR3 DNA reads as TGTGCCAGCTCCAAGGGAGGGAATGAAGCTTTCTTT.

The genes are TRBV5-8 and TRBJ2-7; D may be TRBD2 (7 bases). Trimming removed 0 bases at V and 5 bases at J, with 18 bases between. Germline-derived CDR1 and CDR2 are SGHTS and YDEGEE. The CDR3 runs 16 residues. The CDR3 bases are TGTGCCAGCAGCTTGGGCGGGGGCCGGTTATGGAACGAGCAGTACTTC. Its translation is CASSLGGGRLWNEQYF.